This paragraph covers one TCR beta chain sequence. There is no known antigen for this receptor. It has no much larger one-base neighbor in the sample; base qualities were not kept. This entry comes from a study of molecular identifiers for immune sequencing clone quantification listed by TCRdb under 2018. About the full investigation: For a replicate experiment, RNA from about 20,000 or 100,000 naive CD8 T cells was divided into five aliquots, of which four were sequenced. This methods study benchmarked molecular-identifier clustering-based TCR repertoire sequencing (MIDCIRS) and TCR RNA copy counting, using CD8 T cells to do so. Summary of the overall study and its limitations: The naive libraries included spiked-in Jurkat TCR RNA (around 9 copies' worth), and this RNA is not part of the donor repertoire. Clones above 20 RNA copies held over 97% of molecules in CMV-specific effector cells but under 1% in naive cells. When barcode sub-clustering was omitted, TCR diversity was inflated by chimeric consensus sequences, with chimeras reaching as high as 47%. Modeling estimated 2.5 to 3.5 recovered TCR RNA copies per cell, compared with about 10 by digital PCR, which implies about 30% capture efficiency. A single cell's worth of spiked-in Jurkat TCR RNA was reported detectable even among some 920,000 naive CD8 T cells. The sizes of highly expanded clones could end up underestimated when identical TCR molecules share a barcode.

CDR1 and CDR2 are read off the germline V gene (reference sequence) as MNHEY and SMNVEV. The V and J ends are trimmed by 3 bases and 7 bases, leaving 13 bases between them. The CDR3, cysteine through phenylalanine, is 13 amino acids long. Only the CDR3 portion is preserved as DNA: 39 bases, with reading frame beginning at the first base. Library construction relied on PCR. The instrument was a NextSeq 500. Bulk TCR libraries were prepared as previously described, using TCR primers listed in Table S5. Purification of total RNA was performed with the Qiagen AllPrep DNA/RNA kit. Before analysis, reads from multiple sequencing runs of one library were combined. As for the original processing: Reads were retained only if an exact TCR constant sequence was present, and the retained reads were trimmed to 150 nt and grouped according to their 12-nt molecular barcodes. Reads inside each barcode group were sub-clustered using a 15% Levenshtein threshold, and a quality-weighted consensus sequence was constructed for each RNA molecule. Non-functional sequences were excluded, and lower-count sequences lying one edit away from another sequence were also excluded. Based on fitting two negative binomial distributions, any barcode sub-cluster with under 20% of the maximum read count was discarded. The public sequencing data were trimmed at Q25 with fastp and processed into clonotypes with MiXCR by TCRdb, which kept only in-frame beta chains. Rows with a matching CDR3 protein are joined into one entry that keeps the most common DNA and genes. The V and J calls and clone size come from TCRdb's table, not from the authors' own analysis. In all, the sample holds about half a million distinct CDR3 sequences, and about 25% of those were seen once. Under 0.8% of the sample goes to the ten largest clones.

Libraries of naive CD8 T cells were generated from roughly 21,000 to 960,000 sorted cells, with 10%, 30% or 50% of the purified RNA used. Naive CD8 T cells were FACS-sorted as CD8+CD4-CCR7+CD45RA+ on a BD FACSAria II into RLT Plus buffer. Around 10 TCR copies' worth of Jurkat RNA were spiked into about 20,000-1,100,000 naive CD8 T cell samples to test detection sensitivity. Enrichment of CD8 T cells was done with RosetteSep CD8+ T Cell Enrichment Cocktail plus Ficoll-Paque, and ACK red cell lysis came afterward. The sequence came from a human donor in good health. Some libraries in this study had Jurkat cell RNA spiked in. The sequence joins TRBV27 to TRBJ2-7; the D call is possibly TRBD1 or TRBD2, each sharing 5 bases. Sequenced input: naive CD8+ T cells from blood, with Jurkat cell RNA spiked in. Explained via the paper, the cell subset or site label denotes: FACS-sorted CD8+CD4-CCR7+CD45RA+ naive T cells. The nucleotides are TGTGCCAGCAGTTTGGGGGTCGCGGGTGAGCAGTACTTC. Its coded protein is CASSLGVAGEQYF.